Shown below are 9 T cell receptor beta chains from a single sample sequenced in a study of beta chain features in type 1 diabetes. Findings and caveats of the study: Shorter TCRB CDR3s, moderately but significantly so, were found in Type 1 diabetes patients in all four CD4+ subsets.

Antigens of these TCRs are unknown. All of the isolated RNA was reverse transcribed, so expressed TCRB transcripts were sequenced. Profiling relied on immunoSEQ multiplex PCR, and the TCRdb table lists in-frame clones only, not all of them. The sample lists 50,000 to 70,000 clones, around 50% occurring once. Sequenced sample: Tregs from blood. The source of these receptors is a woman aged 40 to 55 with type 1 diabetes.

The chain couples TRBV7-8 to TRBJ1-6; D is possibly TRBD1 (5 bases). V gave up 5 bases and J gave up 8 bases, with 19 bases separating them. Germline CDR1 SGHVS, CDR2 FQNEAQ. This CDR3 is built from 16 residues. The CDR3 here is CASSPRGSGGDSPLHF. DNA for the CDR3: TGTGCCAGCAGCCCCCGGGGGAGTGGAGGAGATTCACCCCTCCACTTT.

The chain combines TRBV7-6 with TRBJ2-2; the match to TRBD1 covers 7 bases. The V gene end was trimmed by 5 bases and the J gene end by 2 bases; junction bases not matched to a gene: 11. The CDR3 sequence is 17 residues long. Germline-derived CDR1 and CDR2 are SGHVS and FNYEAQ. The CDR3 protein is CASSPAPGQFNTGELFF. The CDR3 DNA is TGTGCCAGCAGCCCGGCCCCGGGACAGTTTAACACCGGGGAGCTGTTTTTT.

The V and J genes are TRBV19 and TRBJ1-1; D remains unclear. Germline V CDR1 and CDR2: LNHDA, SQIVND (reference sequence). V was cut by 5 bases and J by 0 bases, with 10 bases left in between. This CDR3 has 14 residues. CDR3 bases: TGTGCCAGTAGTCCCAGGTTCCTGAACACTGAAGCTTTCTTT. It translates to CASSPRFLNTEAFF.

The chain combines TRBV4-1 with TRBJ1-5; D possibly corresponds to TRBD1 (5 bases). The CDR3 loop spans 16 amino acids. Germline V gene lookup returns CDR1 MGHRA and CDR2 YSYEKL. V dropped 1 base and J dropped 6 bases, with 16 bases sitting between them. CDR3 region: CASSQGWGDDGQPQHF. Written as DNA, the CDR3 is TGCGCCAGCAGCCAAGGCTGGGGGGACGATGGTCAGCCCCAGCATTTT.

This chain joins TRBV7-9 and TRBJ2-7; TRBD2 is a possible D gene (5 bases). V lost 5 bases and J lost 2, with 13 bases in between. The CDR3 covers 14 residues. CDR1 and CDR2 from the germline V gene are SEHNR and FQNEAQ (reference sequence). Written as DNA, the CDR3 is TGTGCCAGCAGCCCAGACTGGGAGCCCTACGAGCAGTACTTC. Translation: CASSPDWEPYEQYF.

Points on this clone: The same CDR3 arises from other DNA sequences in this sample as well. The chain combines TRBV7-2 with TRBJ2-3; 11 bases align to TRBD2. The germline V gene has CDR1 SGHTA and CDR2 FQGNSA. This CDR3 has 16 amino acids. Trimming cost V 5 bases and J 3 bases; bases outside gene matches: 7. CDR3 sequence reads: CASSRLSGGATDTQYF. The CDR3 DNA follows: TGTGCCAGCAGCCGACTTAGCGGGGGGGCAACAGATACGCAGTATTTT.

This chain uses TRBV5-4 with TRBJ2-5, with TRBD1 matching over 7 bases. J gave up 4 bases and V 3 bases, and 9 bases lay outside the gene matches. Germline values: CDR1 SGHNT, CDR2 YYREEE (reference sequence). The CDR3 spans 15 residues. CDR3 nucleotide sequence: TGTGCCAGCAGCTCACAAACAGGGGTGGGAGAGACCCAGTACTTC. The encoded protein is CASSSQTGVGETQYF.

The V call is TRBV6-6, the J call TRBJ1-2; 11 bases map to TRBD1. V was pared by 6 bases and J by 1 base, with 1 base of the junction left unmatched. This CDR3 has 14 amino acids. Germline CDR1 MNHNY, CDR2 SVGAGI (reference sequence). The CDR3 reads CASRGQGGNYGYTF. CDR3 coding DNA: TGTGCCAGCAGGGGACAGGGGGGTAACTATGGCTACACCTTC.

CDR3 protein: CASSLLGGGPYNEQFF. The CDR3 DNA sequence: TGTGCCAGCAGCCTTCTGGGCGGGGGGCCTTACAATGAGCAGTTCTTC. The chain is built from TRBV7-2 and TRBJ2-1; TRBD2 matches at 8 bases. Looked up from germline, CDR1 is SGHTA and CDR2 is FQGNSA. Losses at the gene ends were 5 bases for V and 4 bases for J; bases not matched to a gene: 10. This CDR3 contains 16 residues.